This TCR beta chain is drawn from a study of cytomegalovirus exposure and HLA in healthy donors. Germline V gene sequence: CDR1 SGHTA, CDR2 FQGNSA. There are 17 residues in the CDR3. Trimming shortened V by 1 base and J by 0 bases, and 16 bases separated the two germline ends. Study-level results: Later on, a genetic analysis was performed. It linked a missense variant in DCLRE1C with V- and J-gene trimming of TCR beta. Compared with the roughly 700-donor mean, an Asian-associated ancestry cluster reportedly had fewer N-insertions, according to a later analysis. Among immune exposure information, only CMV serostatus was available.

13 Jbeta primers and 60 Vbeta primers were used for the PCR. This table comes from immunoSEQ multiplex PCR, and its TCRdb copy is limited to in-frame clones, with some not included. The top ten clones hold roughly 1.9% of a sample with about 160,000 clones, 79% of them seen once. This clone turned up a few times. Its matching antigen is unknown. While unrecorded immune exposures were likely, the donors were nominally healthy when sampled. V gene TRBV7-2 combines with J gene TRBJ2-7; D possibly corresponds to TRBD2 (5 bases). The source is a man aged 40-55 years in good health and CMV-seronegative. Material: PBMCs. The CDR3 coding sequence is TGTGCCAGCAGCTTAGGGCGCCCGGGTAGCGTCTCCTACGAGCAGTACTTC. It translates to CASSLGRPGSVSYEQYF.